These 32 T cell receptor beta chains were sequenced from one sample in a study of Ad26.COV2.S vaccination and SARS-CoV-2 variants. As for treatment: roughly 20 received Ad26.COV2.S at low or high dose, single or two shots; about 5 received placebo; per-sample allocation not given. Collection of samples fell on day 63 after the first vaccine or placebo injection. The data were produced by immunoSEQ multiplex PCR, yet TCRdb's version contains in-frame clones alone and is incomplete. The data hold about 410,000 clones, with about 90% observed a single time. The input for sequencing was peripheral blood, taken in a trial of Ad26.COV2.S vaccine versus placebo. These receptors originate from a person between 18 and 59 years old who received the Ad26.COV2.S COVID-19 vaccine or a placebo.

The chain recombines TRBV4-3 with TRBJ2-6; D gene uncertain. Trimming took 4 bases from V and 4 from J, leaving 11 bases between them. Germline CDR1 reads LGHNA; CDR2 reads YSLEER. The CDR3 consists of 15 residues. This CDR3 is CASSPSSIGANVLTF. In nucleotides, the CDR3 is TGCGCCAGCAGCCCCTCCTCGATAGGGGCCAACGTCCTGACTTTC.

V is TRBV6-5 and J is TRBJ2-1, with 8 positions matching TRBD2. Germline trimming cut 0 bases from V and 5 bases from J; bases unmatched to any gene: 3. The CDR3 has 15 residues. CDR1 and CDR2 (germline): MNHEY, SVGAGI. The CDR3 loop is CASSYSSGVNNEQFF. The CDR3 region has the DNA TGTGCCAGCAGTTACTCTAGCGGGGTGAACAATGAGCAGTTCTTC.

The sample holds a few counts of this clone. The chain has TRBV19 and TRBJ1-5; TRBD1 might be the D (6 bases). Germline loops: CDR1 LNHDA, CDR2 SQIVND (reference sequence). Trimming left V 7 bases short and J 0 bases short, with 16 bases between. The CDR3 covers 16 residues. The CDR3, as DNA: TGTGCCAGTAACTCGATGGGACACCTTAGCAATCAGCCCCAGCATTTT. This gives the protein CASNSMGHLSNQPQHF.

The V and J genes are TRBV7-2 and TRBJ2-3, with 10 nucleotides matching TRBD2. Trimming at V came to 3 bases and at J to 3 bases, leaving 9 bases not matched to a gene. This CDR3 is built from 17 residues. CDR1 and CDR2 (germline): SGHTA, FQGNSA. The DNA for the CDR3 is TGTGCCAGCAGCTTGCTTACTAGCGGGGTGCGTACAGATACGCAGTATTTT. It encodes CASSLLTSGVRTDTQYF.

The chain recombines TRBV6-5 with TRBJ1-6; D may be TRBD1 (5 bases). The V end lost 2 bases, the J end lost 0 bases, and 5 bases lay between the germline ends. The germline V gene has CDR1 MNHEY and CDR2 SVGAGI. The CDR3 runs 15 residues. Here the CDR3 DNA reads TGTGCCAGCAGTTACGGGGGCTCCTATAATTCACCCCTCCACTTT. This codes for CASSYGGSYNSPLHF.

The gene calls are TRBV3-1 (or the pseudogene TRBV3-2) and TRBJ2-7; D perhaps matches TRBD2 (6 bases). CDR1 and CDR2 from the germline V gene are LGHDT and YNNKEL (reference sequence). The CDR3 spans 14 residues. V was clipped by 2 bases and J by 6 bases, with 14 bases between them. The CDR3 is CASSQNVGGFEQYF. CDR3 in DNA: TGTGCCAGCAGCCAAAACGTCGGGGGTTTCGAGCAGTACTTC.

The gene calls are TRBV9 and TRBJ2-5; D remains ambiguous. CDR1 is SGDLS and CDR2 is YYNGEE in the germline V gene. The CDR3 spans 13 residues. The germline V and J ends were trimmed by 4 bases and 1 base, with 8 bases remaining between them. CDR3 loop: CASSSKPQETQYF. The CDR3 DNA follows: TGTGCCAGCAGCTCAAAACCCCAAGAGACCCAGTACTTC.

The CDR3 loop reads CASRITTAPQETQYF. Here the CDR3 DNA reads TGTGCCAGCAGGATAACAACGGCGCCCCAAGAGACCCAGTACTTC. V is TRBV6-5 and J is TRBJ2-5; the D is unclear. Per germline, CDR1 MNHEY and CDR2 SVGAGI. With 6 bases removed from V and 1 base from J, the gap between germline ends came to 15 bases. This CDR3 is 15 amino acids long.

This chain links TRBV15 with TRBJ2-7, with D unclear. V lost 1 base to trimming and J lost 0 bases, with 10 bases between them. The CDR3 is 15 amino acids. Germline V gene data show CDR1 as LNHNV and CDR2 as YYDKDF (reference sequence). CDR3 in amino acids: CATSRGGTRSYEQYF. The CDR3 DNA follows: TGTGCCACCAGCAGAGGAGGTACTCGCTCCTACGAGCAGTACTTC.

V usage is TRBV4-1 and J usage is TRBJ2-5; 13 bases are shared with TRBD2. The CDR3 has 19 amino acids. After removal of 4 bases from V and 2 bases from J, the junction contained 13 bases not matched to a gene. Germline V gene sequence: CDR1 MGHRA, CDR2 YSYEKL. The CDR3 region is CASSPKHGLAGAQQETQYF. The CDR3 nucleotides read TGCGCCAGCAGCCCAAAACACGGACTAGCGGGGGCGCAACAAGAGACCCAGTACTTC.

On this clone itself: Different DNA sequences within this sample yield the same CDR3. The rearrangement links TRBV30 to TRBJ1-2; D is undetermined. V lost 2 bases and J 4 bases, leaving 5 bases between the germline ends. The CDR3 extends over 11 amino acids. CDR1 and CDR2 (germline): GTSNPN, SVGIG (reference sequence). The CDR3 sequence: CAWSRGYGYTF. Written as DNA, the CDR3 is TGTGCCTGGAGTCGAGGCTATGGCTACACCTTC.

The chain couples TRBV11-3 to TRBJ1-2; D may be TRBD1 (5 bases). The CDR3 spans 13 residues. Trimming left V 3 bases short and J 4 bases short, with 9 bases between. CDR1 and CDR2 from the germline V gene are SGHNT and YENEEA. The CDR3 spells CASSFDSGYGYTF. DNA for the CDR3: TGTGCCAGCAGCTTCGACAGCGGCTATGGCTACACCTTC.

This clone was seen a single time. The rearrangement joins TRBV27 to TRBJ2-1; 10 nucleotides match TRBD2. This CDR3 is 15 amino acids long. Germline CDR1 MNHEY, CDR2 SMNVEV (reference sequence). The V segment lost 7 bases and the J segment 4 bases; nucleotides outside the gene matches: 7. CDR3 in DNA: TGTGCCAGCAACCCAGCGGGGGGGCCGTACAATGAGCAGTTCTTC. This codes for CASNPAGGPYNEQFF.

V is TRBV5-6 and J is TRBJ1-3; no firm D call. The germline V gene encodes CDR1 SGHDT and CDR2 YYEEEE. V lost 6 bases to trimming and J lost 1 base, with 20 bases between them. This CDR3 comprises 17 residues. The chain's CDR3 is CASTQDASRPSGNTIYF. The CDR3 coding sequence is TGTGCCAGCACCCAAGATGCATCTAGACCGTCTGGAAACACCATATATTTT.

The chain couples TRBV12-5 to TRBJ2-1; TRBD2 aligns across 9 bases. The CDR3 has 13 amino acids. The J segment lost 6 bases and the V segment lost 7 bases, leaving 4 bases of the junction unmatched. Germline-derived CDR1 and CDR2 are LGHNT and FRNRAP. CDR3 DNA: TGTGCTAGTGCTAGCGGGGTGGTCAATGAGCAGTTCTTC. Its translation is CASASGVVNEQFF.

The chain has TRBV20-1 and TRBJ1-6, with D unresolved. This CDR3 has 10 residues. V was pared by 3 bases and J by 12 bases, with 6 bases between. Germline V lookup: CDR1 DFQATT, CDR2 SNEGSKA (reference sequence). The CDR3 DNA is TGCAGTGCTAGCGGTTTACCCCTCCACTTT. Translated, it gives CSASGLPLHF.

CDR3 bases: TGTGCCAGCAGCTCCCGGGGACAGGCTGCCTACGAGCAGTACTTC. Protein sequence: CASSSRGQAAYEQYF. The chain combines TRBV7-2 with TRBJ2-7; TRBD1 matches 8 bases. The CDR3 has 15 residues. The J segment lost 2 bases and the V segment lost 4 bases, leaving 7 bases of the junction unmatched. Per germline, CDR1 SGHTA and CDR2 FQGNSA.

The chain joins TRBV7-2 to TRBJ2-5; TRBD1 matches at 7 bases. The CDR3 is 13 amino acids. Per germline, CDR1 SGHTA and CDR2 FQGNSA. Losses at the gene ends were 5 bases for V and 2 bases for J; bases not matched to a gene: 2. The CDR3 DNA is TGTGCCAGCAGCCGACAGGGTCAAGAGACCCAGTACTTC. Translation gives CASSRQGQETQYF.

V usage is TRBV6-4 and J usage is TRBJ1-2, with 8 bases aligning to TRBD1. Germline lookup yields CDR1 MRHNA and CDR2 SNTAGT. V was pared by 6 bases and J by 1 base, with 7 bases of the junction left unmatched. CDR3 length equals 15 residues. The CDR3 loop is CASRPGQGRNYGYTF. The CDR3 nucleotides read TGTGCCAGCAGGCCCGGACAGGGACGTAACTATGGCTACACCTTC.

The chain recombines TRBV5-6 with TRBJ2-1; D is undetermined. CDR3 length equals 15 residues. V lost 2 bases to trimming and J lost 0 bases, with 9 bases between them. CDR1 SGHDT and CDR2 YYEEEE come from the germline V gene. CDR3 region: CASSFGGGSYNEQFF. CDR3 sequence (DNA): TGTGCCAGCAGCTTTGGTGGCGGCTCCTACAATGAGCAGTTCTTC.

This clone was counted a single time. The genes are TRBV19 and TRBJ2-7; D possibly matches TRBD1 or TRBD2 (5 bases each). CDR1 and CDR2 from the germline V gene are LNHDA and SQIVND (reference sequence). V was pared by 2 bases and J by 3 bases, with 11 bases between. This CDR3 has 14 residues. The CDR3, as DNA: TGTGCCAGTAGTATACCGGGACGGGACTACGAGCAGTACTTC. Its protein is CASSIPGRDYEQYF. The full variable domain, its missing parts supplied by reference TRBV19 and TRBJ2-7, is DGGITQSPKYLFRKEGQNVTLSCEQNLNHDAMYWYRQDPGQGLRLIYYSQIVNDFQKGDIAEGYSVSREKKESFPLTVTSAQKNPTAFYLCASSIPGRDYEQYFGPGTRLTVT.

This chain connects TRBV5-5 to TRBJ2-1, with D unclear. The CDR3 extends over 15 amino acids. The germline V gene encodes CDR1 SGHKS and CDR2 YYEKEE (reference sequence). Trimming removed 0 bases at V and 1 base at J, with 8 bases between. The DNA for the CDR3 is TGTGCCAGCAGCTTGGAGGCCGGGTCCTACAATGAGCAGTTCTTC. Its translation: CASSLEAGSYNEQFF. The full variable domain, rest sourced from reference TRBV5-5 and TRBJ2-1, is DAGVTQSPTHLIKTRGQQVTLRCSPISGHKSVSWYQQVLGQGPQFIFQYYEKEERGRGNFPDRFSARQFPNYSSELNVNALLLGDSALYLCASSLEAGSYNEQFFGPGTRLTVL.

The chain links TRBV4-3 to TRBJ2-7; 7 bases are shared with TRBD1. Germline loops: CDR1 LGHNA, CDR2 YSLEER. The CDR3 runs 14 residues. J lost 3 bases, V lost 4 bases, and 6 bases had no gene match. The CDR3 nucleotides are TGCGCCAGCAGCCTCACTTGGGACAGCTACGAGCAGTACTTC. This sequence encodes CASSLTWDSYEQYF.

The chain uses TRBV19 and TRBJ2-1, with 9 bases fitting TRBD1. The V gene end was trimmed by 5 bases and the J gene end by 3 bases; junction bases not matched to a gene: 2. The CDR3 consists of 14 residues. From germline, CDR1 is LNHDA and CDR2 SQIVND (reference sequence). Here the CDR3 reads CASSLTGGYNEQFF. The CDR3 DNA reads TGTGCCAGTAGTTTGACAGGGGGCTACAATGAGCAGTTCTTC.

The chain has TRBV27 and TRBJ2-5; D may correspond to TRBD1 or TRBD2 (5 bases each). CDR3 length: 15 amino acids. CDR1 and CDR2 from the germline V gene are MNHEY and SMNVEV (reference sequence). Deletions cut 5 bases from V and 5 bases from J, with 18 bases between. The CDR3 DNA is TGTGCCAGCAGTCAGGGATTTCTGGGGACCGAGACCCAGTACTTC. It is translated as CASSQGFLGTETQYF.

CDR3 sequence: CASSEGFSEAFF. The DNA for the CDR3 is TGTGCCAGCAGTGAAGGGTTTTCCGAAGCTTTCTTT. This chain joins TRBV12-3 or TRBV12-4 and TRBJ1-1, with D hard to call. V lost 5 bases and J lost 8, with 12 bases in between. The CDR3 runs to 12 residues.

This clone came up once. The genes are TRBV7-3 and TRBJ2-3; D may be TRBD1 (5 bases). The germline gives CDR1 SGHTA, CDR2 FQGTGA. This CDR3 comprises 23 residues. V was trimmed by 1 base and J by 2 bases, leaving 34 bases between them. In DNA, the CDR3 is TGTGCCAGCAGCTTAAAGCCCCCGCGCATCCACCGACAGCTGCGGTCTTACACAGATACGCAGTATTTT. Translating gives CASSLKPPRIHRQLRSYTDTQYF.

The V gene is TRBV29-1, the J gene TRBJ2-5; 7 nucleotides match TRBD1. CDR3 length equals 15 residues. Germline V gives CDR1 SQVTM, CDR2 ANQGSEA. J gave up 2 bases and V 6 bases, and 12 bases lay outside the gene matches. The CDR3 here is CSVDTGTVHQETQYF. In DNA form, the CDR3 reads TGCAGCGTCGATACCGGGACAGTACATCAAGAGACCCAGTACTTC.

The rearrangement uses TRBV7-2 and TRBJ1-2; the D gene is possibly TRBD1 (5 bases). The CDR3 contains 14 residues. V was trimmed by 4 bases and J by 4 bases, leaving 13 bases between them. CDR1 and CDR2 from the germline V gene are SGHTA and FQGNSA. The CDR3 loop is CASSYSTATYGYTF. Written as DNA, the CDR3 is TGTGCCAGCAGCTATTCGACAGCAACCTATGGCTACACCTTC.

This chain uses TRBV28 with TRBJ2-7; TRBD1 matches 9 bases. The CDR3 loop spans 14 amino acids. Germline-derived CDR1 and CDR2 are MDHEN and SYDVKM. V trimming: 3 bases; J trimming: 3 bases; junction bases outside the gene matches: 3. CDR3: CASSFRDRDYEQYF. The CDR3 coding sequence is TGTGCCAGCAGTTTCCGGGACAGGGACTACGAGCAGTACTTC.

The chain has TRBV3-1 (or the pseudogene TRBV3-2) and TRBJ2-3; D may be TRBD1 or TRBD2 (6 bases each). Germline CDR1 and CDR2: LGHDT and YNNKEL (reference sequence). Trimming pared 4 bases from V and 1 base from J, leaving 12 bases between. The CDR3 loop spans 15 amino acids. The CDR3 region is CASSRTGAGTDTQYF. DNA of the CDR3: TGTGCCAGCAGCCGCACGGGGGCCGGCACAGATACGCAGTATTTT.

The rearrangement links TRBV19 to TRBJ1-1, with no clear D. Looked up from germline, CDR1 is LNHDA and CDR2 is SQIVND (reference sequence). This CDR3 has 15 amino acids. The V end lost 5 bases, the J end lost 0 bases, and 13 bases lay between the germline ends. The CDR3 nucleotides are TGTGCCAGTAGTTTGGGGAGCCACATGAACACTGAAGCTTTCTTT. The encoded protein is CASSLGSHMNTEAFF.